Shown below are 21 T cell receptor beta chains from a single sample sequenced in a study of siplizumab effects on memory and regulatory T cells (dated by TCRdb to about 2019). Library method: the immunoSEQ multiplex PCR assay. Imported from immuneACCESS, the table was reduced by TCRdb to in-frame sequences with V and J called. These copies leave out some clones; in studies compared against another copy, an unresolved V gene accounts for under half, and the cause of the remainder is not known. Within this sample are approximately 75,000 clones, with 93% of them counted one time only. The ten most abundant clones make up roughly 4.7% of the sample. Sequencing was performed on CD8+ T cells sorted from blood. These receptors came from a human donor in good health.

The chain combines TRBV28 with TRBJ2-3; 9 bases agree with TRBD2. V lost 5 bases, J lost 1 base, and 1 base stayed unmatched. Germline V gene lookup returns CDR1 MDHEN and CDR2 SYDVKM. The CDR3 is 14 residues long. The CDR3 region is CASSIAGGTDTQYF. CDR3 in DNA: TGTGCCAGCAGTATAGCGGGGGGCACAGATACGCAGTATTTT. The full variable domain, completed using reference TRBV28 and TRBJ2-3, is DVKVTQSSRYLVKRTGEKVFLECVQDMDHENMFWYRQDPGLGLRLIYFSYDVKMKEKGDIPEGYSVSREKKERFSLILESASTNQTSMYLCASSIAGGTDTQYFGPGTRLTVL.

CDR3 region: CASSPTLASTDTQYF. CDR3 nucleotides: TGTGCCAGCAGCCCGACCCTAGCGAGCACAGATACGCAGTATTTT. V is TRBV7-6 and J is TRBJ2-3, with D maybe TRBD2 (6 bases). Germline CDR1 reads SGHVS; CDR2 reads FNYEAQ. The germline V and J ends were trimmed by 5 bases and 0 bases, with 12 bases remaining between them. The CDR3 totals 15 residues.

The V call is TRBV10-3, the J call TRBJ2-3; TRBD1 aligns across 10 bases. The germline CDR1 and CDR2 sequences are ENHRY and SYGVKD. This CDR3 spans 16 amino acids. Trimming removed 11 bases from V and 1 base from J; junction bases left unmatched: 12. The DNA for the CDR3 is TGTGCCCGTCCCAACAAGGACAGGGGGGGCACAGATACGCAGTATTTT. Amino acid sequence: CARPNKDRGGTDTQYF.

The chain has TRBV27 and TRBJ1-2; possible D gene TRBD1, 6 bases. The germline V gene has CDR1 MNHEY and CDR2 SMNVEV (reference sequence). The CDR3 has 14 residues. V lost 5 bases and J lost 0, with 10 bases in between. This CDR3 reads CASSLTGSNYGYTF. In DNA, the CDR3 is TGTGCCAGCAGTCTGACAGGTTCTAACTATGGCTACACCTTC.

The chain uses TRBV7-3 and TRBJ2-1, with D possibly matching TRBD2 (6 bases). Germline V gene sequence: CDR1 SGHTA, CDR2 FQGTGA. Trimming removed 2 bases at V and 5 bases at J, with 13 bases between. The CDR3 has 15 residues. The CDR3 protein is CASSLGYGGNNEQFF. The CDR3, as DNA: TGTGCCAGCAGCTTAGGATACGGGGGAAACAATGAGCAGTTCTTC.

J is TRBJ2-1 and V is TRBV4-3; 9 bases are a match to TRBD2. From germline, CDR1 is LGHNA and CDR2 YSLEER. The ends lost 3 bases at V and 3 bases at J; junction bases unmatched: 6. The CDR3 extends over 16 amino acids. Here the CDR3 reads CASSHTTSGDYNEQFF. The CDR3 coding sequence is TGCGCCAGCAGCCACACGACTAGCGGAGACTACAATGAGCAGTTCTTC.

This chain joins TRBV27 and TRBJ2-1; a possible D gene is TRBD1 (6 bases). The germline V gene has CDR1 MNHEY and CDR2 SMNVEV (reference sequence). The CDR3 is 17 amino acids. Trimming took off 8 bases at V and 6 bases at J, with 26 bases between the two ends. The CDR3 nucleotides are TGTGCCAGCGGAAGCTTACTACCCAGGGGTTCGAGCAATGAGCAGTTCTTC. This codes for CASGSLLPRGSSNEQFF.

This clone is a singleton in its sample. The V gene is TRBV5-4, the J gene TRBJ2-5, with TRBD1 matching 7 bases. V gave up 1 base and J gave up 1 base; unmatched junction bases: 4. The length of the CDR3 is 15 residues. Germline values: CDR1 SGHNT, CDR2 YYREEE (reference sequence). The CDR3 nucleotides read TGTGCCAGCAGCTTGTTTAACAGGGGCCAAGAGACCCAGTACTTC. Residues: CASSLFNRGQETQYF.

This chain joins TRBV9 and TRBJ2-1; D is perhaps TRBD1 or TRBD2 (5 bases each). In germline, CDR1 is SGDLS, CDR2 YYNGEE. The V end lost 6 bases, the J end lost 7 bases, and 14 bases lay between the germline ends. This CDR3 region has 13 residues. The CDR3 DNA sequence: TGTGCCAGCAATGGGGGACGAACGAATGAGCAGTTCTTC. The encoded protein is CASNGGRTNEQFF.

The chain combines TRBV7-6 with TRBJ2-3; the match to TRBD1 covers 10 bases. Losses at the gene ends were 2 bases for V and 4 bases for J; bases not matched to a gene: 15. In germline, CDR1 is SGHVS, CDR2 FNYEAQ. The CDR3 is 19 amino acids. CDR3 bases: TGTGCCAGCAGCTTAATCGGATTGTTAGGGACAGGGGACGCAGATACGCAGTATTTT. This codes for CASSLIGLLGTGDADTQYF.

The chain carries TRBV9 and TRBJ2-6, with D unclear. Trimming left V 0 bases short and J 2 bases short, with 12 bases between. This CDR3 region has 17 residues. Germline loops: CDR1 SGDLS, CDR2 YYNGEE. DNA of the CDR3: TGTGCCAGCAGCGTAGGCACGGGCTTTGCTGGGGCCAACGTCCTGACTTTC. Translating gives CASSVGTGFAGANVLTF.

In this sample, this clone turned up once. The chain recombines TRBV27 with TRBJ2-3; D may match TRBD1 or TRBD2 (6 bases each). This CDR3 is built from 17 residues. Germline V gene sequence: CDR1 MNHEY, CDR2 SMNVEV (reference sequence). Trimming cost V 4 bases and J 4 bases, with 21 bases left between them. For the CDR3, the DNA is TGTGCCAGCAGTTCGGGAGAGGGGGTCTATACTTCAGATACGCAGTATTTT. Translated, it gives CASSSGEGVYTSDTQYF.

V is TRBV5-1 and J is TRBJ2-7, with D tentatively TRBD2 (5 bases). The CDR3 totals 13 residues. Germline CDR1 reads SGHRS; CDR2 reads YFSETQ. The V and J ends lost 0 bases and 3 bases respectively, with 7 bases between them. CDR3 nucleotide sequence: TGCGCCAGCAGCTTGGACGAGGGCTACGAGCAGTACTTC. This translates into CASSLDEGYEQYF.

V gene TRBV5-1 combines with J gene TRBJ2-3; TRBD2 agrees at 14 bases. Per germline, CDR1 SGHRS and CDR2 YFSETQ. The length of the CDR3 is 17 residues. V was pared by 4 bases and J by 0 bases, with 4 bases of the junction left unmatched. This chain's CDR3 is CASSTGLAGESTDTQYF. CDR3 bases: TGCGCCAGCAGCACGGGACTAGCGGGGGAGAGCACAGATACGCAGTATTTT.

The CDR3 sequence: CASSEPTAGANVLTF. Written as DNA, the CDR3 is TGTGCCAGTAGCGAGCCGACAGCTGGGGCCAACGTCCTGACTTTC. This rearrangement joins TRBV19 to TRBJ2-6; tentatively, D is TRBD1 (5 bases). CDR3 length equals 15 residues. Germline V gene sequence: CDR1 LNHDA, CDR2 SQIVND (reference sequence). Between the trimmed V and J ends, which lost 6 bases and 2 bases, there was a span of 11 bases.

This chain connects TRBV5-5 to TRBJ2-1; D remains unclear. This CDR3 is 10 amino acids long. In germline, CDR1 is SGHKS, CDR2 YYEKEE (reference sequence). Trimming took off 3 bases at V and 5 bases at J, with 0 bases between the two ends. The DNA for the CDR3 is TGTGCCAGCAGCTACAATGAGCAGTTCTTC. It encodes CASSYNEQFF.

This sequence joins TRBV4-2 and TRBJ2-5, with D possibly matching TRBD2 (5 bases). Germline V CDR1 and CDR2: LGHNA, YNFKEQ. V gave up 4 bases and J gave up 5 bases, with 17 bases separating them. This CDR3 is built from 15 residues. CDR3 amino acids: CASSLSLASGETQYF. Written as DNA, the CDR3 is TGTGCCAGCAGCCTCAGCCTAGCATCAGGCGAGACCCAGTACTTC.

For the CDR3, the DNA is TGTGCCAGTAGTATGCGCAGTACCTACGAGCAGTACTTC. Its translation: CASSMRSTYEQYF. The V gene is TRBV19, the J gene TRBJ2-7; D unresolved. Trimming left V 3 bases short and J 2 bases short, with 8 bases between. Germline V gene lookup returns CDR1 LNHDA and CDR2 SQIVND (reference sequence). The CDR3 extends over 13 amino acids.

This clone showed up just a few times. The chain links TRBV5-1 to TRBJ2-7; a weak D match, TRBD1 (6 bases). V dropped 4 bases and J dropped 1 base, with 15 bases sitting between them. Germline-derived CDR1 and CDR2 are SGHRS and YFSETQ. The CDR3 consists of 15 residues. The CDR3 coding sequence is TGCGCCAGCAGCCCCACAGGGTCGGGGTCCTACGAGCAGTACTTC. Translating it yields CASSPTGSGSYEQYF.

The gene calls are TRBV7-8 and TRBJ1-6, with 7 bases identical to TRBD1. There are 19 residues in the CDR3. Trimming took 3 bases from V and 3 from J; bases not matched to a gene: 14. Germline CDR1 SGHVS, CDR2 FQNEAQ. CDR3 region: CASSFSPGQITLYNSPLHF. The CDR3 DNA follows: TGTGCCAGCAGCTTTTCCCCGGGACAGATAACCCTCTATAATTCACCCCTCCACTTT.

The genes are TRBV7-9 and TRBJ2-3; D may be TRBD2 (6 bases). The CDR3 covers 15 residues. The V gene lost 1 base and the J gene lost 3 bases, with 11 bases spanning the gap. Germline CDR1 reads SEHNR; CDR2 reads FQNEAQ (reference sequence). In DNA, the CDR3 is TGTGCCAGCAGCTTAGACCCTAGCGTGACAGATACGCAGTATTTT. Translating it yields CASSLDPSVTDTQYF. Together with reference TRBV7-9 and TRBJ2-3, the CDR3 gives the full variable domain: DTGVSQNPRHKITKRGQNVTFRCDPISEHNRLYWYRQTLGQGPEFLTYFQNEAQLEKSRLLSDRFSAERPKGSFSTLEIQRTEQGDSAMYLCASSLDPSVTDTQYFGPGTRLTVL.